This record covers a single TCR beta chain. Its binding antigen is unknown. Base-call qualities are not available, and no considerably larger clone is one nucleotide away. The sample belongs to a study of T cell responses to AZD1222 COVID-19 vaccine (dated by TCRdb to the early 2020s). Notes on the research overall: Because spike-specific TCR depth and breadth did not differ between the two schedules, AZD1222 recipients who got a second dose at roughly 4 weeks were pooled with those who got a second dose at roughly 12 weeks. A total of 230 to 250 trial participants underwent TCR sequencing, of whom about 210 had received two doses of AZD1222 and around 25 had received two doses of the MenACWY control vaccine. Trial participants were enrolled into age subgroups of 18-55, 56-69 and 70-plus years, which contained roughly 150, 30 and 60 TCR-sequenced participants, respectively. Overall study results and their limits: No day 14 peak-response samples were available, so repertoires were characterized only after the peak T cell response. The 56-69-year group was small, and its depth increase did not reach significance, likely because of low power. After two AZD1222 doses, spike-specific TCR breadth and depth were significantly higher than at day 0 and than in MenACWY recipients. CD4 TCRs associated with the vaccine covered the entire spike protein, and the dominant responses were in regions 160-218 and 743-854. Reportedly, close to half of the unique spike-specific TCRs recognized epitopes lying outside the regions that are mutated in the B.1.351 and B.1.1.7 variants. Conclusions about previously exposed vaccinees were limited because only a handful of AZD1222 recipients were SARS-CoV-2 seropositive at baseline. Participants were mostly white British, with more females than males. The authors suggested clonal diversity may have been underestimated.

This sample's time point label indicates: baseline before first vaccination. Vaccinee samples came from UK trials COV001 and COV002, including a single-blind randomized controlled phase 2/3 trial of AZD1222 (ChAdOx1 nCoV-19) in healthy adults. For TCRbeta chain sequencing, PBMC samples from trial participants were taken at day 0 and at day 28 after the second dose. The CDR3 regions of human TCRbeta chains were analyzed by immunosequencing. The paper's processing steps were these. Repertoire TCRs were checked for matches against a reference library of SARS-CoV-2-specific TCRs that had been generated using the MIRA antigen-specificity platform. Breadth was defined as the fraction of unique TCRs that were SARS-CoV-2-associated. Depth was defined as the fraction of total T cells that were SARS-CoV-2-associated. Using the MIRA data, each spike-specific TCR was mapped to the spike region that the TCR reacts to and placed in a CD4 or CD8 class. Log10-transformed breadth and depth values were compared by one-way ANOVA with Sidak's multiple comparisons tests. Entries here come from immuneACCESS through TCRdb and include only in-frame sequences with V and J called. Some clones fail to appear in such tables; in the studies checked, an unresolved V gene covers under half of the shortfall, and the cause of the remainder is unknown. V and J calls and clone size come straight from that table; D and trimming were deduced from the DNA. The sample table shows approximately 110,000 clones, and 88% are seen once. About 2.5% of the sample is taken by the ten largest.

The CDR3 measures 16 amino acids from cysteine to phenylalanine. Only CDR3 DNA is held: 48 bases, read in frame from base 1. Unmatched junction bases come to 15, with V trimmed by 3 bases and J by 8 bases. CDR1 SGHTA and CDR2 FQGNSA were looked up in the germline V gene. The material was peripheral blood, obtained on day 0 of AZD1222 vaccination. The V and J segments used are TRBV7-2 and TRBJ1-2; TRBD1 aligns with 7 central bases. This TCR was sampled from an adult in good health. The base sequence is TGTGCCAGCAGCTTCTTCCCTAACGAGGGGGCTTACGGCTACACCTTC. Translated, this gives CASSFFPNEGAYGYTF.